Shown below are 5 T cell receptor beta chains from a single sample sequenced in a study of human T cells and chemical hapten exposure. MiXCR was run by TCRdb on the 5' RACE reads, yielding one entry per CDR3 protein. The table includes tens of thousands of distinct CDR3 sequences, roughly 15% detected once. The total RNA was obtained from whole blood that was not fractionated. The source of these receptors is a female donor in good health.

This clonotype was recorded many times. J is TRBJ1-2 and V is TRBV28; 9 nucleotides match TRBD1. CDR1 is MDHEN, CDR2 SYDVKM, per germline. J was trimmed by 8 bases and V by 3 bases; bases with no gene match: 7. The CDR3 runs to 14 residues. DNA of the CDR3: TGTGCCAGCAGTTTCGGGACAGGGTTGGGGGGCTACACCTTC. Translated: CASSFGTGLGGYTF.

The chain carries TRBV20-1 and TRBJ2-3; the D gene could be TRBD1 or TRBD2 (5 bases each). Trimming pared 6 bases from V and 2 bases from J, leaving 15 bases between. This CDR3 is built from 14 residues. CDR1 is DFQATT and CDR2 is SNEGSKA in the germline V gene (reference sequence). CDR3 bases: TGCAGTGCGACCGGGACGGACAACACAGATACGCAGTATTTT. Protein: CSATGTDNTDTQYF.

This clonotype was seen ten or more times. The rearrangement links TRBV20-1 to TRBJ2-7, with D unresolved. From germline, CDR1 is DFQATT and CDR2 SNEGSKA (reference sequence). CDR3 length: 13 amino acids. V dropped 5 bases and J dropped 5 bases, with 16 bases sitting between them. The CDR3 DNA sequence: TGCAGTGCTTACGACCCAACTCGGGACGAGCAGTACTTC. Translation gives CSAYDPTRDEQYF.

This rearrangement joins TRBV18 to TRBJ1-2; 7 bases agree with TRBD1. After removal of 3 bases from V and 4 bases from J, the junction contained 2 bases not matched to a gene. This CDR3 comprises 13 residues. Germline CDR1 and CDR2: KGHSH and LQKENI. The CDR3: CASSPDRVYGYTF. The CDR3 DNA follows: TGTGCCAGCTCACCCGACAGGGTCTATGGCTACACCTTC.

V gene TRBV28 combines with J gene TRBJ2-1, with 9 nucleotides matching TRBD1. The V and J ends lost 5 bases and 6 bases, in that order; junction bases with no gene match: 11. The CDR3 is made up of 16 amino acids. CDR1 MDHEN and CDR2 SYDVKM come from the germline V gene. The CDR3 DNA is TGTGCCAGCAGTCTCTCCGGGACAGGGCCATCCAATGAGCAGTTCTTC. Its protein product is CASSLSGTGPSNEQFF.